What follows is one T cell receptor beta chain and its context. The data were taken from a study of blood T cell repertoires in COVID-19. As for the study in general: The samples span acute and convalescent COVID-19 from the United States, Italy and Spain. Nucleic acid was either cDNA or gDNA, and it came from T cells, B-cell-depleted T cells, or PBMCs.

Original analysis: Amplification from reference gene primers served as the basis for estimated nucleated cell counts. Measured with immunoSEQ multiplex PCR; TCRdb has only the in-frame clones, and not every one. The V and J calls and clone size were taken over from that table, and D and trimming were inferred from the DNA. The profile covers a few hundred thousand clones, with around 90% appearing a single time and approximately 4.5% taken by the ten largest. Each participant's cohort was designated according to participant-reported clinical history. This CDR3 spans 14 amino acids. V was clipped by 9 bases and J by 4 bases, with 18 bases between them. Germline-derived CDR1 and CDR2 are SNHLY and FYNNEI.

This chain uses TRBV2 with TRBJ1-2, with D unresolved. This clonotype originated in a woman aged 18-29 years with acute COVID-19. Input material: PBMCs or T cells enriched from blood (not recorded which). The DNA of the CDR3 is TGTGCCAGTATTACCGGGGAGATTGGCTATGGCTACACCTTC. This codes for CASITGEIGYGYTF.